Shown below are 4 T cell receptor beta chains from a single sample sequenced in a study of follicular helper T cells after annual influenza vaccination. Noted time point: 2014-2015 season, pre-vaccination. The table came from immunoSEQ multiplex PCR; TCRdb's copy has only in-frame clones and leaves some out. The sample has roughly 2,600 clones, approximately 86% seen once. Specimen: CXCR5+ CD38+ circulating T follicular helper cells from blood, collected on the day of influenza vaccination. Subset defined: circulating Tfh, non-naive CD4+CXCR5+PD-1+ (ICOS+CD38+ or ICOS-CD38-). The receptors originated from an adult who received the influenza vaccine.

This chain uses TRBV5-1 with TRBJ2-7, with 11 positions matching TRBD2. The germline V gene has CDR1 SGHRS and CDR2 YFSETQ. The CDR3 loop spans 16 amino acids. Trimming took 4 bases from V and 3 from J; bases not matched to a gene: 9. The CDR3 reads CASSTQGTSGHYEQYF. The CDR3 DNA is TGCGCCAGCAGCACGCAAGGGACTAGCGGACACTACGAGCAGTACTTC.

CDR3 amino acids: CASSRQETGELFF. The CDR3 region has the DNA TGTGCCAGCAGCCGTCAGGAAACCGGGGAGCTGTTTTTT. The rearrangement uses TRBV5-4 and TRBJ2-2; D is unclear. Deletions cut 4 bases from V and 5 bases from J, with 9 bases between. This CDR3 spans 13 amino acids. Germline-derived CDR1 and CDR2 are SGHNT and YYREEE (reference sequence).

This clone has more than one count but fewer than ten. The rearrangement links TRBV20-1 to TRBJ2-3; no clear D. Trimming cost V 5 bases and J 5 bases, with 8 bases left between them. CDR1 is DFQATT and CDR2 is SNEGSKA in the germline V gene (reference sequence). CDR3 length: 11 residues. CDR3 coding DNA: TGCAGTGCTGAACTCCAAGATACGCAGTATTTT. Translating it yields CSAELQDTQYF.

The chain recombines TRBV9 with TRBJ2-7; 7 bases align to TRBD2. The CDR3 is 16 amino acids. The germline CDR1 and CDR2 sequences are SGDLS and YYNGEE. After removal of 2 bases from V and 2 bases from J, the junction contained 10 bases not matched to a gene. CDR3 in amino acids: CASSVTGAAGAYEQYF. The CDR3 DNA sequence: TGTGCCAGCAGCGTTACTGGAGCGGCGGGAGCCTACGAGCAGTACTTC.